These T cell receptor beta chains were read from a single sample in a study of early stage breast cancer tumors. The table came from immunoSEQ multiplex PCR; TCRdb's copy has only in-frame clones and leaves some out. The sample yields about 11,000 clones, around 69% seen once. Sample: breast tumor tissue. The receptors originated from a person aged 35-55 years with breast cancer. Each CDR3 is given without its conserved first and last residue. Each record gives: J gene, V gene, CDR3 protein.

j_gene: TRBJ2-2; v_gene: TRBV5-1; CDR3aa: ASSLRDPPTGELF
j_gene: TRBJ2-7; v_gene: TRBV5-1; CDR3aa: ASSLGQGTREQY
j_gene: TRBJ1-2; v_gene: TRBV5-8; CDR3aa: ASLRQSSNYGYT
j_gene: TRBJ2-3; v_gene: TRBV19; CDR3aa: ASSIATPGTSGLLTDTQY
j_gene: TRBJ2-5; v_gene: TRBV6-1; CDR3aa: ASMGQREGETQY
j_gene: TRBJ2-7; v_gene: TRBV7-2; CDR3aa: ASGPPLEQY
j_gene: TRBJ2-2; v_gene: TRBV11-1; CDR3aa: ASSHIRQVNTGELF
j_gene: TRBJ2-2; v_gene: TRBV10-1; CDR3aa: ASSAGRGELF
j_gene: TRBJ1-3; v_gene: TRBV6-5; CDR3aa: ASSGGPTGNTIY
j_gene: TRBJ2-3; v_gene: TRBV18; CDR3aa: ASSPLAGGTDTQY
j_gene: TRBJ2-3; v_gene: TRBV7-2; CDR3aa: ASSIGGLITDTQY
j_gene: TRBJ1-4; v_gene: TRBV5-1; CDR3aa: ASSSDRVDEKLF
j_gene: TRBJ2-2; v_gene: TRBV19; CDR3aa: ASRPGQANTGELF
j_gene: TRBJ2-7; v_gene: TRBV14; CDR3aa: ASSQWTGRSEQY
j_gene: TRBJ1-1; v_gene: TRBV2; CDR3aa: ASLRDNLYLEAF
j_gene: TRBJ2-2; v_gene: TRBV29-1; CDR3aa: SVDGLAGGTGELF
j_gene: TRBJ2-1; v_gene: TRBV18; CDR3aa: ASSPRDLGIGEQF
j_gene: TRBJ2-1; v_gene: TRBV19; CDR3aa: ASAPGALAGNNEQF
j_gene: TRBJ2-1; v_gene: TRBV12-2; CDR3aa: ASRLGGGTSGNNEQF
j_gene: TRBJ1-4; v_gene: TRBV4-1; CDR3aa: ASSQDVILINEKLF
j_gene: TRBJ1-4; v_gene: TRBV2; CDR3aa: ASSVSRGPNEKLF
j_gene: TRBJ2-5; v_gene: TRBV19; CDR3aa: ASNPGGTETQY
j_gene: TRBJ2-5; v_gene: TRBV27; CDR3aa: ASSTRDRDITKTQY
j_gene: TRBJ1-4; v_gene: TRBV30; CDR3aa: AWSPGYGEKLF
j_gene: TRBJ2-5; v_gene: TRBV2; CDR3aa: ASRLGQDTQY
j_gene: TRBJ2-3; v_gene: TRBV5-4; CDR3aa: ASSQTKTSGNTDTQY
j_gene: TRBJ1-2; v_gene: TRBV18; CDR3aa: ASSRNEGPIGGYT
j_gene: TRBJ1-5; v_gene: TRBV10-1; CDR3aa: ASSESKGGQPQH
j_gene: TRBJ2-5; v_gene: TRBV11-1; CDR3aa: ASSLVGTGGRRAQY
j_gene: TRBJ2-5; v_gene: TRBV11-2; CDR3aa: ASSLRMTASSGQY
j_gene: TRBJ2-2; v_gene: TRBV6-6; CDR3aa: ASSYFGAGELF
j_gene: TRBJ1-1; v_gene: TRBV25-1; CDR3aa: ASSLNTEAF
j_gene: TRBJ1-1; v_gene: TRBV11-2; CDR3aa: ASSLAGLPEAF
j_gene: TRBJ2-1; v_gene: TRBV5-1; CDR3aa: ASSTRQGTTYNEQF
j_gene: TRBJ1-5; v_gene: TRBV19; CDR3aa: ASSATPGQLGNNQPQH
j_gene: TRBJ2-1; v_gene: TRBV7-2; CDR3aa: ASSTRAAGEQF
j_gene: TRBJ2-3; v_gene: TRBV30; CDR3aa: AWGGPRPADTQY
j_gene: TRBJ2-5; v_gene: TRBV2; CDR3aa: ASSSTRDTKTQY
j_gene: TRBJ2-7; v_gene: TRBV6-6; CDR3aa: ASSDSTGQEQY
j_gene: TRBJ2-5; v_gene: TRBV11-3; CDR3aa: ASSFLAGGQETQY
j_gene: TRBJ2-5; v_gene: TRBV7-9; CDR3aa: ASSLDAEETQY
j_gene: TRBJ2-2; v_gene: TRBV7-2; CDR3aa: ASSSGGQGNTGELF
j_gene: TRBJ2-3; v_gene: TRBV27; CDR3aa: ASSWGRTSGTSTDTQY
j_gene: TRBJ2-7; v_gene: TRBV4-2; CDR3aa: ASSPTSGSGSPPYEQY